The T cell receptor beta chain described here comes from a study of shared clonotypes between healthy human individuals (dated by TCRdb to 2020 to 2022). About the study as a whole: The cohort comprised two women and a few men aged 18 to 49 years. To estimate repertoire size and how much clonotype sharing occurs between individuals, the study deeply sequenced the blood TCR repertoires of roughly 5 healthy adults. For each donor, CD4 naive and CD4 memory were each given three plates, CD8 naive was given two plates, and CD8 memory was given one plate. Leukapheresis yielded between about 0.85 and 10 billion PBMCs per donor. Libraries were prepared and TCR repertoires were sequenced by different laboratories using diverse techniques, in order to increase sequencing depth and limit assay-specific biases. Study-level results and caveats: The small number of donors limited the genetic and exposure-history diversity represented. Incomplete sequencing was indicated by rarefaction of sorted-subset datasets, despite the large sequencing depth. Pairwise subsampling indicated that sequencing depth was expected to affect the degree of clonotype sharing among donors. Larger estimated clonotype richness was generally found for naive subsets than for memory subsets. Sampling was restricted to blood, and TCR repertoires in tissues likely differ from the TCR repertoires found in blood. Clonotypes shared by all four sorted-subset donors showed higher generation probabilities than non-shared clonotypes. About 4.5% of naive CD4, 3.5% of naive CD8, approximately 2.2% of memory CD4, and more than 0.35% of memory CD8 clonotypes were shared across several donors.

Healthy HIV-negative adults with no recently reported acute infections or vaccinations were included as donors. Every donor was a Caucasian adult residing in Nashville, Tennessee, USA. Magnetic negative selection was used to enrich CD4+ T cells, after which naive cells were positively selected on CD45RA and the negative fraction became the memory subset. After blood collection by leukapheresis, PBMCs were isolated using Ficoll-Histopaque density gradient centrifugation and then cryopreserved in the vapor phase of liquid nitrogen. Analytical flow cytometry was used to check the purity and quantity of each magnetically sorted T cell population. Genomic DNA was isolated from every sorted fraction and measured by UV absorbance on a Nanodrop 2000c. For this clone: This clone's antigen is unknown. No base qualities exist here, and no much larger clone lies one base off it.

Using the deep immunoSEQ assay, TCR CDR3 regions were amplified from genomic DNA by multiplex PCR. For each cell subset, the extracted genomic DNA was distributed evenly across all wells of several immunoSEQ 96-well plates, and each plate served as one replicate. For sorted subsets, roughly 200 ng of genomic DNA, equivalent to 30,000 or so T cell genomes, went into each replicate PCR. Purified libraries were measured with a Qubit 3.0 fluorometer, size-checked on a Bioanalyzer 2100, and measured again with the KAPA Library Quantification kit. Every immunoSEQ 96-well plate was sequenced on a dedicated single-read 150-cycle Illumina NextSeq 550 flow cell. The authors' analysis ran thus. Because only junctional sequences without quality scores were contained in the immunoSEQ output, filtering matching that applied to full-length reads could not be performed. Sequences were annotated with PyIR, a Python wrapper for IgBLAST v1.9, and V/J genes and CDR3 were assigned using IMGT germline references. Reads were removed for weak V/J assignments (E-value above 1e-6), missing CDR3, stop codons, out-of-frame junctions, or ambiguous translated residues. A V3J clonotype was defined by an identical inferred V gene, J gene, and CDR3 amino acid sequence. Percentage overlap between repertoires was calculated by dividing the number of shared unique clonotypes by the size of the smaller repertoire. Repertoire richness was assessed with RTK rarefaction, the Chao1 estimator, and Recon v2.1 estimates of unobserved clonotypes. For all TCRbeta clonotypes obtained by the gDNA method from a few donors, generation probabilities were computed with OLGA. Drawn from immuneACCESS, this table holds only the in-frame rearrangements with V and J called that TCRdb kept. Clones are partly lost; checked studies trace under half to an unresolved V gene and leave the rest unexplained. Clone size and V and J calls were adopted from that table, with D and trimming inferred from the DNA. The sample table shows 950,000 to 1,300,000 clones, and about 80% are seen once. The ten largest clones add up to 1.4% to 1.5% of the sample.

Germline trimming: 1 base from V, 5 bases from J; junction bases outside gene matches: 5. Inclusive of the bounding cysteine and phenylalanine, the CDR3 is 16 residues long. CDR3 DNA is the only sequence kept; it has 48 bases, read in frame from the first base. CDR1 and CDR2, looked up from the germline V gene (reference sequence), are SGHNT and YYREEE. This receptor was obtained from a man between 18 and 35 years old in good health. Sequenced material: memory CD4+ T cells sorted from blood. Per the publication, the cell subset or site label means: CD45RA-negative fraction. Rearrangement joined TRBV5-4 to TRBJ2-4, and TRBD2 aligns with 11 junction nucleotides. CDR3 reads: CASSLTSGSPQNIQYF. Here is the DNA: TGTGCCAGCAGCTTGACTAGCGGGAGCCCCCAAAACATTCAGTACTTC.